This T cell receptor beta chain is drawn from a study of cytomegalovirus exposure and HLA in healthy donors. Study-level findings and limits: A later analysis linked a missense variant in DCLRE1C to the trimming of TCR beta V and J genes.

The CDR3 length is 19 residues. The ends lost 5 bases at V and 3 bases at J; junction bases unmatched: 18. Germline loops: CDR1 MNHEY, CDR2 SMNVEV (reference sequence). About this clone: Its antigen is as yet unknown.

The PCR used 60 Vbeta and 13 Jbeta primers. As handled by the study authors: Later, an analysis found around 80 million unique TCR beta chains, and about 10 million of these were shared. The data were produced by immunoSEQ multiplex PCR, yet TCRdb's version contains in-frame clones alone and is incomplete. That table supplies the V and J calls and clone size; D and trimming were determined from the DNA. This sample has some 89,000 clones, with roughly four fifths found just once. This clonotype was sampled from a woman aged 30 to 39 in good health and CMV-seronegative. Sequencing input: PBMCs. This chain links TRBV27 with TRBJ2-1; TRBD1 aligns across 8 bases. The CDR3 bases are TGTGCCAGCAGTGACGGACAGGGCGCAATAGGGGGCCGCTACAATGAGCAGTTCTTC. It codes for CASSDGQGAIGGRYNEQFF.